The 4 T cell receptor beta chains below come from one sample, sequenced in a study of blood T cell repertoires in COVID-19. Some clones are missing from TCRdb's copy, which holds only in-frame ones; the method was immunoSEQ multiplex PCR. The table shows roughly 200,000 clones, with 85% to 90% occurring only once. The sample comprised PBMCs or T cells enriched from blood (not recorded which). Receptors were obtained from a man aged 25 to 45 who had recovered from COVID-19.

The rearrangement joins TRBV7-2 to TRBJ2-3; D possibly corresponds to TRBD1 (5 bases). Deletions cut 1 base from V and 6 bases from J, with 8 bases between. This CDR3 spans 13 amino acids. Germline CDR1 reads SGHTA; CDR2 reads FQGNSA. DNA of the CDR3: TGTGCCAGCAGCTTAGGACAGCGCGATACGCAGTATTTT. Protein product: CASSLGQRDTQYF.

J is TRBJ2-1 and V is TRBV15, with 7 nucleotides matching TRBD2. This CDR3 is built from 18 residues. Per the germline V gene, CDR1 is LNHNV and CDR2 is YYDKDF (reference sequence). The junction had 18 bases not matched to a gene; V was cut back by 6 bases and J by 4 bases. The chain's CDR3 is CATSSLWSARGGYNEQFF. CDR3 in DNA: TGTGCCACCAGTAGTTTGTGGAGCGCTCGCGGGGGTTACAATGAGCAGTTCTTC.

The chain combines TRBV21-1 with TRBJ1-2; TRBD1, the table's D call, was not compared with the DNA. TRBV21-1 is annotated as a pseudogene. The CDR3 contains 17 residues. CDR3 nucleotide sequence: TGTGCCAGCAGCAAAAGGAATACAGGGGGAGCTAACTATGGCTACACCTTC. Translation gives CASSKRNTGGANYGYTF.

The rearrangement links TRBV4-2 to TRBJ2-6; 10 bases align to TRBD2. Germline CDR1 LGHNA, CDR2 YNFKEQ. The J segment lost 0 bases and the V segment lost 1 base, leaving 6 bases of the junction unmatched. The CDR3 runs 19 residues. CDR3 in DNA: TGTGCCAGCAGCCAAGTTTCTAGCGGGGGAACCTCTGGGGCCAACGTCCTGACTTTC. Translating gives CASSQVSSGGTSGANVLTF.